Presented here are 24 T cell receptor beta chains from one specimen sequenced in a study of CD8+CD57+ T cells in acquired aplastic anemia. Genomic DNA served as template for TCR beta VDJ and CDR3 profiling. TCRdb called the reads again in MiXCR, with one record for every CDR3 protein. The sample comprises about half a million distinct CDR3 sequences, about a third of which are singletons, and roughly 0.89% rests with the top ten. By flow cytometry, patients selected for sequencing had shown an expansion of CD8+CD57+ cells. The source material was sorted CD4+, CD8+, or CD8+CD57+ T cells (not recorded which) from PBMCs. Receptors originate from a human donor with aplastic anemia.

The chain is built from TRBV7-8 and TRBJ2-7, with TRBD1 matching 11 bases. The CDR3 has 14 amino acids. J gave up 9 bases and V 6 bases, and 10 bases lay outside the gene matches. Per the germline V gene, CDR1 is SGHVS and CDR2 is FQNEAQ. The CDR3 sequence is CASSKSGTGGRQYF. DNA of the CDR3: TGTGCCAGCAGTAAGTCCGGGACAGGGGGGCGGCAGTACTTC. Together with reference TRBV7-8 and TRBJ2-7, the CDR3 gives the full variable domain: GAGVSQSPRYKVAKRGQDVALRCDPISGHVSLFWYQQALGQGPEFLTYFQNEAQLDKSGLPSDRFFAERPEGSVSTLKIQRTQQEDSAVYLCASSKSGTGGRQYFGPGTRLTVT.

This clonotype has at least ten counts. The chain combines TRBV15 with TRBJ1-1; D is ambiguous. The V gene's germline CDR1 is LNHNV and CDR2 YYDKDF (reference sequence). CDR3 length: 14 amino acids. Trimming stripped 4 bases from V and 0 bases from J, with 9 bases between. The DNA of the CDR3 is TGTGCCACCAGCATAGGTATGGTGAACACTGAAGCTTTCTTT. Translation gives CATSIGMVNTEAFF.

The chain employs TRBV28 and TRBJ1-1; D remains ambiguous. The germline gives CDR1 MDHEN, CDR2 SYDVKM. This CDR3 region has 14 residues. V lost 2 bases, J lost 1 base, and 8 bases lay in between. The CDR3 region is CASSLVVANTEAFF. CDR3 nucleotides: TGTGCCAGCAGTTTAGTGGTGGCGAACACTGAAGCTTTCTTT.

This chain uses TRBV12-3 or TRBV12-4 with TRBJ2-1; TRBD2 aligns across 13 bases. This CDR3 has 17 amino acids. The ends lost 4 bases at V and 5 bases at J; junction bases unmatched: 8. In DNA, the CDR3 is TGTGCCAGCAGTTCCCCACCGGGACTAGCGGGAAACAATGAGCAGTTCTTC. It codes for CASSSPPGLAGNNEQFF.

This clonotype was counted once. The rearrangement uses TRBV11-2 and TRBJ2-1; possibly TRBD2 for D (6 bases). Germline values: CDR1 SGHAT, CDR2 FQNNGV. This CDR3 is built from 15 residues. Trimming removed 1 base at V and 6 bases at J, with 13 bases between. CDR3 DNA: TGTGCCAGCAGCTTAGTGGGACTGGCTGTCAATGAGCAGTTCTTC. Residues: CASSLVGLAVNEQFF. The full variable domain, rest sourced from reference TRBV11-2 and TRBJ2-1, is EAGVAQSPRYKIIEKRQSVAFWCNPISGHATLYWYQQILGQGPKLLIQFQNNGVVDDSQLPKDRFSAERLKGVDSTLKIQPAKLEDSAVYLCASSLVGLAVNEQFFGPGTRLTVL.

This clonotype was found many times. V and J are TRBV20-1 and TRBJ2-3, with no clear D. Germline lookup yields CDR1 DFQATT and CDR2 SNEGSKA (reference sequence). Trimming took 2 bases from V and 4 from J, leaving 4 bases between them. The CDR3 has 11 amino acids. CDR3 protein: CSARWSDTQYF. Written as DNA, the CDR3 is TGCAGTGCTAGATGGTCAGATACGCAGTATTTT.

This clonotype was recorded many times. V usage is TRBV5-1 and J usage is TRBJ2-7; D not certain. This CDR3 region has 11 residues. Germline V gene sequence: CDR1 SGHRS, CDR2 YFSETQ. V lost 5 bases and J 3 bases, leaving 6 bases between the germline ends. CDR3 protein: CASRDLYEQYF. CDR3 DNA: TGCGCCAGCAGGGACCTCTACGAGCAGTACTTC.

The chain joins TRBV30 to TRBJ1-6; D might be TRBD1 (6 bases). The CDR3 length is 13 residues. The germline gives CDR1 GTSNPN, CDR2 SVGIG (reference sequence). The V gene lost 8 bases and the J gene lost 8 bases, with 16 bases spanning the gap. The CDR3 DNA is TGTGCCCTGAGAGGGGGGGGAGATTCACCCCTCCACTTT. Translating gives CALRGGGDSPLHF.

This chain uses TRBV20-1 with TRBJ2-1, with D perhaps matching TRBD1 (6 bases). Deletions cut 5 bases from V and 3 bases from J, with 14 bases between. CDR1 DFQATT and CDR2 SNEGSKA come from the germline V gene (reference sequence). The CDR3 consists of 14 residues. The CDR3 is CSAGETGHYNEQFF. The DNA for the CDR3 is TGCAGTGCTGGGGAGACAGGCCACTACAATGAGCAGTTCTTC.

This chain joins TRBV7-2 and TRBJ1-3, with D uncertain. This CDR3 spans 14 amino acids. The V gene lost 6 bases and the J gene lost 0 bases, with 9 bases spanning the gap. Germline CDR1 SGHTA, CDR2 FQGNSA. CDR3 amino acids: CASRDRSSGNTIYF. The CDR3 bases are TGTGCCAGCAGAGATCGAAGCTCTGGAAACACCATATATTTT.

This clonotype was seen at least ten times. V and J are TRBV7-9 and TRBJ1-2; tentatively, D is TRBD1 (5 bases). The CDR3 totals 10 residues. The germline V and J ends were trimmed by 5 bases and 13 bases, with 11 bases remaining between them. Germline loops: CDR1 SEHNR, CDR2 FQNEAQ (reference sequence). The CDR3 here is CASSTLGATF. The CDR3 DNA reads TGTGCCAGCAGCACTCTAGGGGCCACCTTC.

CDR3: CASSARGRSETQYF. CDR3 nucleotide sequence: TGTGCCAGCAGTGCGAGGGGGCGCTCCGAGACCCAGTACTTC. The chain joins TRBV2 to TRBJ2-5, with 7 bases fitting TRBD1. CDR1 and CDR2 (germline): SNHLY, FYNNEI. The ends lost 4 bases at V and 5 bases at J; junction bases unmatched: 7. The CDR3 spans 14 residues.

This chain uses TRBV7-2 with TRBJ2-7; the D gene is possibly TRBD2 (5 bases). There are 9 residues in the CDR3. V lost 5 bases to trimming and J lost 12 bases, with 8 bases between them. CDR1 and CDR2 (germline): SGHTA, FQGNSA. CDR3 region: CASSEEGYF. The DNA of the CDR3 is TGTGCCAGCAGCGAAGAGGGGTACTTC.

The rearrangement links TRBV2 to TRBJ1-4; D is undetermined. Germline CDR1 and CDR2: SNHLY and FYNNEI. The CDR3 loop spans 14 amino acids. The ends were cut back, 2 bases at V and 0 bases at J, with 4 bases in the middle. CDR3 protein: CASSEYATNEKLFF. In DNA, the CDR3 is TGTGCCAGCAGTGAATATGCAACTAATGAAAAACTGTTTTTT.

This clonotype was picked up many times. The CDR3 protein is CSAREDRGNSPLHF. The CDR3 region has the DNA TGCAGTGCTAGGGAAGACAGGGGAAATTCACCCCTCCACTTT. The chain employs TRBV20-1 and TRBJ1-6; 8 bases align to TRBD1. This CDR3 spans 14 amino acids. Germline V gene lookup returns CDR1 DFQATT and CDR2 SNEGSKA (reference sequence). After removal of 3 bases from V and 7 bases from J, the junction contained 5 bases not matched to a gene.

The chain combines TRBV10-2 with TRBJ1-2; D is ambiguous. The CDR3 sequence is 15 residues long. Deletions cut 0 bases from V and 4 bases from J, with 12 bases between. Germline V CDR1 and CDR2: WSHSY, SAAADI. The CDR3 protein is CASSESDQDRYGYTF. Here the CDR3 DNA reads TGCGCCAGCAGTGAGTCCGACCAAGACCGCTATGGCTACACCTTC.

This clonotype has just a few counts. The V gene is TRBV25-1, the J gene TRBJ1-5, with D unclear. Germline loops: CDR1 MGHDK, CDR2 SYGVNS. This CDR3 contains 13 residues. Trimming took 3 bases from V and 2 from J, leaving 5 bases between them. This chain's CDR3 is CASSDNGNQPQHF. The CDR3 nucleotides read TGTGCCAGCAGTGATAACGGCAATCAGCCCCAGCATTTT.

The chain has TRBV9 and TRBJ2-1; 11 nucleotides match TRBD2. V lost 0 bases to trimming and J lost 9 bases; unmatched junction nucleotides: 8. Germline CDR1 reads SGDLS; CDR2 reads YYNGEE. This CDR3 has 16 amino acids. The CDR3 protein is CASSVVGSGGGSEQFF. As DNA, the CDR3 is TGTGCCAGCAGCGTAGTTGGTAGCGGGGGGGGTAGTGAGCAGTTCTTC.

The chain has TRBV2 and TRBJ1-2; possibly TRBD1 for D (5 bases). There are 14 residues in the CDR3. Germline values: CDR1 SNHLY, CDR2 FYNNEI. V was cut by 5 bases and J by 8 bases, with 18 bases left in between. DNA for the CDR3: TGTGCCAGCAGTCAACAGGCCTCAGTGGGGGGCTACACCTTC. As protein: CASSQQASVGGYTF.

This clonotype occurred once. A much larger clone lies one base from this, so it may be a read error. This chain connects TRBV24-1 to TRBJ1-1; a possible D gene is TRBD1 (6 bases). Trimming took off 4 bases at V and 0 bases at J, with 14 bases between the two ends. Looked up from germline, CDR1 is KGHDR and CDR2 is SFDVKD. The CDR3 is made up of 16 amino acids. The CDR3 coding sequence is TGTGCCACCAGTGACTCGGCAGGGGCCCTGAACACTGAAGCTTTCTTT. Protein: CATSDSAGALNTEAFF.

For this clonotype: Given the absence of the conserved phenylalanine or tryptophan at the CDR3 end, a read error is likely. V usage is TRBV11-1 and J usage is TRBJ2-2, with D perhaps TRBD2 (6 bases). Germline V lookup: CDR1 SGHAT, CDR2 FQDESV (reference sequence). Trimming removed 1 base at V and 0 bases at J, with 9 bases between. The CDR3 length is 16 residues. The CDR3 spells CASSLVRGANTGELFS. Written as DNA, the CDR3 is TGTGCCAGCAGCTTAGTGCGCGGGGCGAACACCGGGGAGCTGTTTTCT.

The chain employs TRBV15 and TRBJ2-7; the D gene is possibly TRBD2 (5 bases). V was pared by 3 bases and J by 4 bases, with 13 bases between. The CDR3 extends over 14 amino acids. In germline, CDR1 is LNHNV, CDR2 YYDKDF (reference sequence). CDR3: CATSSLATGYEQYF. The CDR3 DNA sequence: TGTGCCACCAGCAGCTTGGCCACGGGGTACGAGCAGTACTTC. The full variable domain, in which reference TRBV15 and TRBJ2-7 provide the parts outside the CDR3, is DAMVIQNPRYQVTQFGKPVTLSCSQTLNHNVMYWYQQKSSQAPKLLFHYYDKDFNNEADTPDNFQSRRPNTSFCFLDIRSPGLGDTAMYLCATSSLATGYEQYFGPGTRLTVT.

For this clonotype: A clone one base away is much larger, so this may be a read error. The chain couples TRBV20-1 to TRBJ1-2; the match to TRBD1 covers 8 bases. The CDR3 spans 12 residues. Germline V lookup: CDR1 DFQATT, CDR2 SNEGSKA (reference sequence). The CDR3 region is CAPTGADYGYTF. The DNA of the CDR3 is TGCGCTCCGACAGGGGCTGACTATGGCTACACCTTC.

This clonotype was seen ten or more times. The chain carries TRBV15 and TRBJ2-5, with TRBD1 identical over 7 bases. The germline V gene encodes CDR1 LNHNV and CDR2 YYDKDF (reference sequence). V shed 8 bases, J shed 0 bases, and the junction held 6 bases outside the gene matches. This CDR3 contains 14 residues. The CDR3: CATLRDRNQETQYF. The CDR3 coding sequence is TGTGCCACCCTAAGGGACAGAAACCAAGAGACCCAGTACTTC.